The 15 T cell receptor beta chains listed next were all sequenced from one sample in a study of tumor-infiltrating lymphocytes in primary liver carcinoma. From roughly 0.55 ug of total RNA, TCR beta-specific cDNA was reverse-transcribed using a constant-region primer. Each TCR beta library was derived from three nested multiplex PCR rounds that employed slightly modified ARM-PCR. TRBV1-TRBV30 forward primers paired with a C-beta reverse primer drove the first two PCR rounds, about 10 cycles each. Via MiXCR, TCRdb re-called the multiplex PCR reads, giving one row per CDR3 protein. The table shows over 95,000 distinct CDR3 sequences, with more than 60% occurring only once. For each extraction, RNA and DNA were obtained together from 20-30 mg of unsorted bulk tissue. The sample taken for sequencing was liver tumor tissue from sampling region 5. As for subset: tumor region T5, tumor centre. These receptors originate from a woman in her sixties or seventies with primary liver carcinoma and hepatitis B virus infection.

This clonotype was recorded a few times. This chain uses TRBV5-1 with TRBJ1-1; no definite D call. The CDR3 is 13 residues long. Germline CDR1 SGHRS, CDR2 YFSETQ. The ends were cut back, 2 bases at V and 0 bases at J, with 5 bases in the middle. CDR3 residues: CASSLQLNTEAFF. DNA for the CDR3: TGCGCCAGCAGCTTACAGCTGAACACTGAAGCTTTCTTT. Full variable domain (missing parts from reference TRBV5-1 and TRBJ1-1): KAGVTQTPRYLIKTRGQQVTLSCSPISGHRSVSWYQQTPGQGLQFLFEYFSETQRNKGNFPGRFSGRQFSNSRSEMNVSTLELGDSALYLCASSLQLNTEAFFGQGTRLTVV.

This clonotype was counted between two and nine times. One end of the junction varies from germline; a read error may be responsible. The V gene is TRBV11-2, the J gene TRBJ2-5; 7 bases are shared with TRBD2. The V gene's germline CDR1 is SGHAT and CDR2 FQNNGV. The CDR3 covers 13 residues. This CDR3 reads CANSLADQGTQYF. The CDR3 coding sequence is TGTGCCAACAGCCTAGCGGACCAAGGGACCCAGTACTTC.

Comments on this clonotype: This may arise from a read error, as a much more abundant clone is one base away. The CDR3 end shows no conserved phenylalanine or tryptophan, and so a read error is likely. The chain joins TRBV7-8 to TRBJ2-1, with TRBD2 matching 12 bases. CDR3 length: 17 amino acids. With 5 bases clipped from V and 7 bases from J, the junction kept 12 bases outside the gene matches. From germline, CDR1 is SGHVS and CDR2 FQNEAQ. CDR3 region: CASSPNIGLAGRNEQFS. The CDR3 region has the DNA TGTGCCAGCAGCCCTAATATAGGACTAGCGGGAAGGAATGAGCAGTTCTCC.

On this clonotype: An end of the junction differs from the germline gene, which may be a read error. The V and J genes are TRBV6-5 and TRBJ2-1, with D maybe TRBD1 (6 bases). Germline V gene lookup returns CDR1 MNHEY and CDR2 SVGAGI. The CDR3 sequence is 16 residues long. The CDR3: CANSRDGTPTHNEQFF. In DNA form, the CDR3 reads TGTGCCAACAGTCGTGACGGGACACCTACCCACAATGAGCAGTTCTTC.

The chain uses TRBV11-1 and TRBJ2-2; D not resolved. CDR1 SGHAT and CDR2 FQDESV come from the germline V gene (reference sequence). Trimming left V 7 bases short and J 2 bases short, with 20 bases between. This CDR3 spans 17 amino acids. The CDR3 spells CASNTRSFLVNTGELFF. The CDR3 DNA reads as TGTGCCAGCAACACCCGGTCATTCCTAGTTAACACCGGGGAGCTGTTTTTT. The whole variable domain, filled in from reference TRBV11-1 and TRBJ2-2, reads EAEVAQSPRYKITEKSQAVAFWCDPISGHATLYWYRQILGQGPELLVQFQDESVVDDSQLPKDRFSAERLKGVDSTLKIQPAELGDSAMYLCASNTRSFLVNTGELFFGEGSRLTVL.

This clonotype appeared a single time. One end of the junction is discordant with germline, which a read error may explain. In DNA form, the CDR3 reads TGTACCAGCGGCTTAGATCCGTCCAGTTTCACCCCCTTTTTC. Translated, it gives CTSGLDPSSFTPFF. V gene TRBV11-3 combines with J gene TRBJ2-3; tentative D call: TRBD2 (5 bases). Per the germline V gene, CDR1 is SGHNT and CDR2 is YENEEA. This CDR3 region has 14 residues.

This clonotype was observed a handful of times. The chain uses TRBV5-1 and TRBJ1-3; D call uncertain. Germline V gene lookup returns CDR1 SGHRS and CDR2 YFSETQ. This CDR3 contains 14 residues. V was pared by 4 bases and J by 1 base, with 9 bases between. The CDR3 loop is CASSLSQSGNTIYF. For the CDR3, the DNA is TGCGCCAGCAGCCTCTCCCAATCTGGAAACACCATATATTTT.

This clonotype was detected many times. V usage is TRBV6-6 and J usage is TRBJ2-1; TRBD2 agrees at 10 bases. V lost 8 bases to trimming and J lost 5 bases; unmatched junction nucleotides: 12. CDR3 length equals 16 residues. Germline V lookup: CDR1 MNHNY, CDR2 SVGAGI (reference sequence). The CDR3 DNA sequence: TGTGCCAGCGGTATAATAGCGGGAGGTCCCGACAATGAGCAGTTCTTC. Its translation is CASGIIAGGPDNEQFF.

With respect to this clonotype: At one end the junction does not follow the germline gene, possibly because of a read error. This sequence joins TRBV11-2 and TRBJ2-5; 8 positions match TRBD2. The CDR3 spans 15 residues. Germline-derived CDR1 and CDR2 are SGHAT and FQNNGV. The DNA of the CDR3 is TGTGCCAGCAGCTTAGCGGGACTAGGGCAAGAGAGCCAGTACTTC. It yields the protein CASSLAGLGQESQYF.

This clonotype was recorded many times. The CDR3 here is CASRNLAGGETQYF. CDR3 DNA: TGTGCCAGCAGAAACCTAGCGGGAGGAGAGACCCAGTACTTC. This sequence joins TRBV28 and TRBJ2-5, with 11 positions matching TRBD2. V trimming: 6 bases; J trimming: 4 bases; junction bases outside the gene matches: 4. This CDR3 contains 14 residues. CDR1 and CDR2 from the germline V gene are MDHEN and SYDVKM. Full variable domain (outside the CDR3, taken from reference TRBV28 and TRBJ2-5): DVKVTQSSRYLVKRTGEKVFLECVQDMDHENMFWYRQDPGLGLRLIYFSYDVKMKEKGDIPEGYSVSREKKERFSLILESASTNQTSMYLCASRNLAGGETQYFGPGTRLLVL.

As for this clonotype: Germline and junction disagree at one end, which may indicate a read error. This chain connects TRBV11-3 to TRBJ1-2; D not resolved. The CDR3 has 14 amino acids. From germline, CDR1 is SGHNT and CDR2 YENEEA. The DNA of the CDR3 is TGTGCCATCAGCTACACTGCCAGCCTCGGGGGCTACACCTTC. This encodes CAISYTASLGGYTF.

The gene calls are TRBV28 and TRBJ1-2; D remains unclear. The CDR3 sequence is 10 residues long. Germline V gives CDR1 MDHEN, CDR2 SYDVKM. Trimming took off 4 bases at V and 8 bases at J, with 5 bases between the two ends. The CDR3 sequence is CASSYMGYTF. The CDR3 bases are TGTGCCAGCAGTTATATGGGCTACACCTTC.

The rearrangement joins TRBV7-8 to TRBJ2-7; no clear D. This CDR3 has 16 residues. The germline CDR1 and CDR2 sequences are SGHVS and FQNEAQ. V gave up 3 bases and J gave up 4 bases, with 19 bases separating them. Here the CDR3 DNA reads TGTGCCAGCAGCTTGTTTCTAGTGGGAACGGAGTACGAGCAGTACTTC. This codes for CASSLFLVGTEYEQYF.

A note on this clonotype: The CDR3 does not close with the conserved phenylalanine or tryptophan, likely indicating a read error. V gene TRBV7-9 combines with J gene TRBJ2-3, with 12 nucleotides matching TRBD1. The CDR3 sequence is 15 residues long. V lost 7 bases, J lost 5 bases, and 7 bases stayed unmatched. Germline CDR1 SEHNR, CDR2 FQNEAQ (reference sequence). The CDR3 reads CASTRDRGLEDTQYL. In DNA form, the CDR3 reads TGTGCCAGCACCCGGGACAGGGGGCTCGAAGATACGCAGTATTTA.

This clonotype was seen a handful of times. V is TRBV25-1 and J is TRBJ2-7; 9 nucleotides agree with TRBD1. Looked up from germline, CDR1 is MGHDK and CDR2 is SYGVNS. This CDR3 region has 16 residues. J was trimmed by 4 bases and V by 2 bases; bases with no gene match: 9. The CDR3 nucleotides are TGTGCCAGCAGTGAAGGGGGGGGACAGGGTTCGTACGAGCAGTACTTC. Its translation: CASSEGGGQGSYEQYF.